The clone carrying this T cell receptor (beta chain) has just a few counts. The target antigen is unknown. It was 5'RACE with constant-segment primers that produced the TCR alpha and TCR beta cDNA libraries, which carried sample barcodes and UMIs. TCRdb re-called the 5' RACE reads with MiXCR, one entry per CDR3 protein. The sample lists under 300,000 distinct CDR3 sequences, around a tenth occurring once. The source of the sample is a study of T-cell memory formation after mild COVID-19. For the study at large: TCR clusters were largely donor specific.

Study-level results: Several responding clones turned up in pre-infection memory, indicating that cross-reactive memory may have taken part.

The germline V gene has CDR1 SGHRS and CDR2 YFSETQ. Trimming cost V 0 bases and J 2 bases, with 14 bases left between them. This CDR3 has 16 residues. The sequence was obtained from a young man who had mild COVID-19 (a few samples of this study predate the infection). Cell type and time point are not known. The sample was PBMCs or a T cell subset sorted from them (not recorded which). The chain has TRBV5-1 and TRBJ1-1; possibly TRBD1 for D (5 bases). Here the CDR3 DNA reads TGCGCCAGCAGCTTGGTCAGACAGCTAGCAAACACTGAAGCTTTCTTT. This codes for CASSLVRQLANTEAFF.